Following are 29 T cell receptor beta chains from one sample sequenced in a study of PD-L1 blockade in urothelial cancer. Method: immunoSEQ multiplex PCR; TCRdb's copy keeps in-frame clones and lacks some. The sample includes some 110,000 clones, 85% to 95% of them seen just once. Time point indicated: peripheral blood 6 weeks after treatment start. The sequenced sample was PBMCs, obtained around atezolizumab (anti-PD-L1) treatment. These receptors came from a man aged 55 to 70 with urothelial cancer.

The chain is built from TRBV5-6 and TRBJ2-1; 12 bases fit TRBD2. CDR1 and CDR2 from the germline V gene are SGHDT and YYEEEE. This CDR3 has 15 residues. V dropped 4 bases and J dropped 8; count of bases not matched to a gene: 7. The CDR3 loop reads CASSREGLAGDEQFF. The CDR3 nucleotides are TGTGCCAGCAGCCGGGAGGGACTAGCGGGTGATGAGCAGTTCTTC.

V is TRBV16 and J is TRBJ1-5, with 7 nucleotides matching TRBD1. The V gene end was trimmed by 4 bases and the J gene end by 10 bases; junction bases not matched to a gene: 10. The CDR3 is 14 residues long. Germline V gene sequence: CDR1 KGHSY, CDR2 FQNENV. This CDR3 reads CASSRNRGGEPQHF. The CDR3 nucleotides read TGTGCCAGCAGCCGCAACAGGGGAGGAGAACCCCAGCATTTT.

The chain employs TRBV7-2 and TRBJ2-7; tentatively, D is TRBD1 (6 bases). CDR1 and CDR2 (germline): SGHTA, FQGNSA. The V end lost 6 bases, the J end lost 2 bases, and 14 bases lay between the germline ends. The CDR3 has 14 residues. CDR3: CASRPLGGTYEQYF. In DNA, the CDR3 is TGTGCCAGCAGACCCCTAGGGGGAACCTACGAGCAGTACTTC.

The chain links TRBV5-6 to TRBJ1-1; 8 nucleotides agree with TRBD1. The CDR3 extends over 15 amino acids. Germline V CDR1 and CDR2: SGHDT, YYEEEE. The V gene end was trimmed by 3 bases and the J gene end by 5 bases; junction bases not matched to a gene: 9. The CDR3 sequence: CASSSRGRGHTEAFF. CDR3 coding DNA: TGTGCCAGCAGCTCTAGGGGCAGGGGGCATACTGAAGCTTTCTTT.

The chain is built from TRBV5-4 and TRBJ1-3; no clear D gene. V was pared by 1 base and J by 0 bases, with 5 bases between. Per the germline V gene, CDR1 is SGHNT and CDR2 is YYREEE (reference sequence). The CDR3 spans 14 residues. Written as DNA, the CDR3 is TGTGCCAGCAGCTTGTCGTCCTCTGGAAACACCATATATTTT. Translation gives CASSLSSSGNTIYF.

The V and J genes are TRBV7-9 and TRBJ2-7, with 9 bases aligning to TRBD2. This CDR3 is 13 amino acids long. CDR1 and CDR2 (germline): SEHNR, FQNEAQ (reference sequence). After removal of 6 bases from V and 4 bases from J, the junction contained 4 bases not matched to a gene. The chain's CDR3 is CASSLRGGYEQYF. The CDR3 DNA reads TGTGCCAGCAGTTTGCGGGGGGGGTACGAGCAGTACTTC. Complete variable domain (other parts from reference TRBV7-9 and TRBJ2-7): DTGVSQNPRHKITKRGQNVTFRCDPISEHNRLYWYRQTLGQGPEFLTYFQNEAQLEKSRLLSDRFSAERPKGSFSTLEIQRTEQGDSAMYLCASSLRGGYEQYFGPGTRLTVT.

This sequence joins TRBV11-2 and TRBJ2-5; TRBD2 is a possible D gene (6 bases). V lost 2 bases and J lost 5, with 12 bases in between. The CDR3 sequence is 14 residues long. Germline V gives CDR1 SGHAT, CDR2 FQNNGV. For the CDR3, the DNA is TGTGCCAGCAGCTTACTGCGGGGTGGCGAGACCCAGTACTTC. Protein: CASSLLRGGETQYF.

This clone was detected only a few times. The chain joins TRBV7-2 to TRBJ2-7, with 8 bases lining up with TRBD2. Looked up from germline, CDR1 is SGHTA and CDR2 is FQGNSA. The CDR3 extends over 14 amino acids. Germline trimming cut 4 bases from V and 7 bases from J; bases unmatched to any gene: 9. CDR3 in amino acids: CASSSSGGPFEQYF. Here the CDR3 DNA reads TGTGCCAGCAGCTCGAGCGGGGGACCCTTTGAGCAGTACTTC.

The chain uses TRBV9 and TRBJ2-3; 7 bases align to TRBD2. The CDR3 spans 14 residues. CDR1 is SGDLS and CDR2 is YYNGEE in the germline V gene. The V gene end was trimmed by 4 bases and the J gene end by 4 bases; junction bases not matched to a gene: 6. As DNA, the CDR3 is TGTGCCAGCAGCCCCTCGGGAGGCCCAGATACGCAGTATTTT. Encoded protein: CASSPSGGPDTQYF.

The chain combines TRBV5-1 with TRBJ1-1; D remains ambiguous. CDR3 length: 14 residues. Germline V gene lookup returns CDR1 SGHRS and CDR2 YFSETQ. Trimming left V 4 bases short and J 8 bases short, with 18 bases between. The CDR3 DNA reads TGCGCCAGCAGCCGGACCCAACACGGACTCGAAGCTTTCTTT. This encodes CASSRTQHGLEAFF.

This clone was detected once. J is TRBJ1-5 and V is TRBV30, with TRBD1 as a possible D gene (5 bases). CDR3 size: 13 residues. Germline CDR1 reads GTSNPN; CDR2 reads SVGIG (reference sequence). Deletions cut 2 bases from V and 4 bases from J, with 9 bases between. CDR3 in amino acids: CAWSNRGNQPQHF. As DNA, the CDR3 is TGTGCCTGGAGTAACCGGGGGAATCAGCCCCAGCATTTT. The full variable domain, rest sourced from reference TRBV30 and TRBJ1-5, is SQTIHQWPATLVQPVGSPLSLECTVEGTSNPNLYWYRQAAGRGLQLLFYSVGIGQISSEVPQNLSASRPQDRQFILSSKKLLLSDSGFYLCAWSNRGNQPQHFGDGTRLSIL.

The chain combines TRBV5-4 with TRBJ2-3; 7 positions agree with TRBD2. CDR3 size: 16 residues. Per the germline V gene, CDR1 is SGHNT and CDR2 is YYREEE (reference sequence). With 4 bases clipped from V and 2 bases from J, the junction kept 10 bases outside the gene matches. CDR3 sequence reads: CASSPTASGDTDTQYF. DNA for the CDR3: TGTGCCAGCAGCCCGACCGCTAGCGGCGACACAGATACGCAGTATTTT.

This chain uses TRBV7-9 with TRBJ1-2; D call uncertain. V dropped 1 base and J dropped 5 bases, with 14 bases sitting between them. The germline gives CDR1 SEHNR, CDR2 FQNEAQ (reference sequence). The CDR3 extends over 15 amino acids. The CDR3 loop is CASSLGSTPMYGYTF. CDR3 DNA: TGTGCCAGCAGCTTAGGCAGTACCCCCATGTATGGCTACACCTTC.

CDR3 bases: TGTGCCTGGAGTCGACAGGGGGCCCCCTACGAGCAGTACTTC. The encoded protein is CAWSRQGAPYEQYF. The V call is TRBV30, the J call TRBJ2-7, with 10 bases that match TRBD1. Trimming cost V 2 bases and J 2 bases; bases outside gene matches: 3. From germline, CDR1 is GTSNPN and CDR2 SVGIG (reference sequence). The CDR3 sequence is 14 residues long.

CDR3: CASSVDVAGGPGELFF. The CDR3 DNA reads as TGTGCCAGCAGCGTAGACGTGGCAGGGGGCCCCGGGGAGCTGTTTTTT. The chain links TRBV9 to TRBJ2-2; TRBD1 aligns across 8 bases. From germline, CDR1 is SGDLS and CDR2 YYNGEE. The V gene end was trimmed by 0 bases and the J gene end by 6 bases; junction bases not matched to a gene: 7. The CDR3 has 16 amino acids.

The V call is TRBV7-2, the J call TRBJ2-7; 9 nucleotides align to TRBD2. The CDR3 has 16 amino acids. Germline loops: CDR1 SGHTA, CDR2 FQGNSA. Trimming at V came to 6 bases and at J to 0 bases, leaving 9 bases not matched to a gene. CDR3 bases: TGTGCCAGCAGGGGACTTAGGACTAGCGCCTCCTACGAGCAGTACTTC. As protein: CASRGLRTSASYEQYF.

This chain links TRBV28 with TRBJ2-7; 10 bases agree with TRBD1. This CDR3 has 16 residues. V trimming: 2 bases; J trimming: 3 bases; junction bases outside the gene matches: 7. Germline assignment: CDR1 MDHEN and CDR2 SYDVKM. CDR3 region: CASSLPGQGGLYEQYF. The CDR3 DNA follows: TGTGCCAGCAGTTTACCCGGACAGGGGGGCCTCTACGAGCAGTACTTC.

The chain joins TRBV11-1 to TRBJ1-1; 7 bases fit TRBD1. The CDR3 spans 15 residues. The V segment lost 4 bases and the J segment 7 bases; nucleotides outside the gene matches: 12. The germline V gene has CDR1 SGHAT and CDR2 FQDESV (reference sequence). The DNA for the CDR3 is TGTGCCAGCAGCTCAACCCCGGGACAGCCCCATGAAGCTTTCTTT. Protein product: CASSSTPGQPHEAFF.

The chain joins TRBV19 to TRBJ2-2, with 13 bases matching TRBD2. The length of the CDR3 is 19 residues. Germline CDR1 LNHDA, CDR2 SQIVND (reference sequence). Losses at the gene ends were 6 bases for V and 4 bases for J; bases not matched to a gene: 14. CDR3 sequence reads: CASSIQRTSGGSSTGELFF. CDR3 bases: TGTGCCAGTAGCATTCAACGGACTAGCGGGGGATCATCCACCGGGGAGCTGTTTTTT. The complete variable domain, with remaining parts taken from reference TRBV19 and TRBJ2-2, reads DGGITQSPKYLFRKEGQNVTLSCEQNLNHDAMYWYRQDPGQGLRLIYYSQIVNDFQKGDIAEGYSVSREKKESFPLTVTSAQKNPTAFYLCASSIQRTSGGSSTGELFFGEGSRLTVL.

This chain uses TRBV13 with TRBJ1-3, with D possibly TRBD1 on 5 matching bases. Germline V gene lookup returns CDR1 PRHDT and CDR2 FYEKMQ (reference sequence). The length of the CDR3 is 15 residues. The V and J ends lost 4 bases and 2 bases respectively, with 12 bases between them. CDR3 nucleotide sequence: TGTGCCAGCAGCTCACAGGAGGGAGCTGGAAACACCATATATTTT. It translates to CASSSQEGAGNTIYF.

CDR3 coding DNA: TGCGCCAGCAGCTTAGAGGGGGCCGGAGATACGCAGTATTTT. This encodes CASSLEGAGDTQYF. This chain joins TRBV5-1 and TRBJ2-3; 7 nucleotides line up with TRBD1. The CDR3 extends over 14 amino acids. Per the germline V gene, CDR1 is SGHRS and CDR2 is YFSETQ. V was clipped by 2 bases and J by 5 bases; unmatched bases: 5.

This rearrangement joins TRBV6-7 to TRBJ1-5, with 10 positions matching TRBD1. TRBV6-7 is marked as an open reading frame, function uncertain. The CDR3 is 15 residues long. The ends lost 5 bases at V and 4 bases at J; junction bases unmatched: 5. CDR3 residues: CASSLPGQGNQPQHF. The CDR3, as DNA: TGTGCCAGCAGTCTACCGGGACAGGGGAATCAGCCCCAGCATTTT.

Here the CDR3 DNA reads TGTGCCAGCAGTAGGGGGCCCACAAGCGCAGAGACCCAGTACTTC. Encoded protein: CASSRGPTSAETQYF. The rearrangement links TRBV2 to TRBJ2-5; TRBD1 matches at 7 bases. CDR1 and CDR2 (germline): SNHLY, FYNNEI. With V trimmed by 5 bases and J by 4 bases, 10 bases remained unmatched. The CDR3 is 15 amino acids. The full variable domain, with the rest looked up from reference TRBV2 and TRBJ2-5, is EPEVTQTPSHQVTQMGQEVILRCVPISNHLYFYWYRQILGQKVEFLVSFYNNEISEKSEIFDDQFSVERPDGSNFTLKIRSTKLEDSAMYFCASSRGPTSAETQYFGPGTRLLVL.

The CDR3 sequence is CASSVVVLAGGDTQYF. The CDR3 DNA reads TGTGCCAGCAGCGTAGTGGTCCTAGCGGGAGGAGATACGCAGTATTTT. The J gene is TRBJ2-3, the V gene TRBV9; 11 bases are shared with TRBD2. This CDR3 region has 16 residues. The germline V gene encodes CDR1 SGDLS and CDR2 YYNGEE. Unmatched junction bases numbered 5, after V lost 0 bases and J lost 5 bases.

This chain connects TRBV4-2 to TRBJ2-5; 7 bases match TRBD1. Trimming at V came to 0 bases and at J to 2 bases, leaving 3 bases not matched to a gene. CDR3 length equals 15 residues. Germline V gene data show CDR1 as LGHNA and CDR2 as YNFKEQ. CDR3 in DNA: TGTGCCAGCAGCCAAGAGGACAGGCAGCAAGAGACCCAGTACTTC. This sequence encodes CASSQEDRQQETQYF.

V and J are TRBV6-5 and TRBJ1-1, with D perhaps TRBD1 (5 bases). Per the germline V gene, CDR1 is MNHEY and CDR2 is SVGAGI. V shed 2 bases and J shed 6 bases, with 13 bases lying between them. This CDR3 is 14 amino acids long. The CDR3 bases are TGTGCCAGCAGTTACACAGGACCAAAGGCTGAAGCTTTCTTT. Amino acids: CASSYTGPKAEAFF.

The DNA of the CDR3 is TGTGCCAGCAGCCAAGAGGTAGGAGCCTACAATGAGCAGTTCTTC. Translated, it gives CASSQEVGAYNEQFF. V is TRBV4-2 and J is TRBJ2-1; D is undetermined. Trimming cost V 0 bases and J 2 bases, with 8 bases left between them. CDR1 and CDR2 from the germline V gene are LGHNA and YNFKEQ. CDR3 length: 15 residues.

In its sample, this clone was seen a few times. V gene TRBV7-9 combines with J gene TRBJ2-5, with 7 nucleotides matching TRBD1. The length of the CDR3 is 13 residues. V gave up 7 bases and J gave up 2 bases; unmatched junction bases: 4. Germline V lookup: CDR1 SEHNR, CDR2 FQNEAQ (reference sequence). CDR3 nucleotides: TGTGCCAGCAATCGACAGGGACAAGAGACCCAGTACTTC. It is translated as CASNRQGQETQYF.

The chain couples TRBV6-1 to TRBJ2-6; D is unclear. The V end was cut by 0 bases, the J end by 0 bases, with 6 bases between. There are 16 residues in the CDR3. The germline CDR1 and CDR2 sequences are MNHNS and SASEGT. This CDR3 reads CASSEAQYSGANVLTF. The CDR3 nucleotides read TGTGCCAGCAGTGAAGCACAGTACTCTGGGGCCAACGTCCTGACTTTC.